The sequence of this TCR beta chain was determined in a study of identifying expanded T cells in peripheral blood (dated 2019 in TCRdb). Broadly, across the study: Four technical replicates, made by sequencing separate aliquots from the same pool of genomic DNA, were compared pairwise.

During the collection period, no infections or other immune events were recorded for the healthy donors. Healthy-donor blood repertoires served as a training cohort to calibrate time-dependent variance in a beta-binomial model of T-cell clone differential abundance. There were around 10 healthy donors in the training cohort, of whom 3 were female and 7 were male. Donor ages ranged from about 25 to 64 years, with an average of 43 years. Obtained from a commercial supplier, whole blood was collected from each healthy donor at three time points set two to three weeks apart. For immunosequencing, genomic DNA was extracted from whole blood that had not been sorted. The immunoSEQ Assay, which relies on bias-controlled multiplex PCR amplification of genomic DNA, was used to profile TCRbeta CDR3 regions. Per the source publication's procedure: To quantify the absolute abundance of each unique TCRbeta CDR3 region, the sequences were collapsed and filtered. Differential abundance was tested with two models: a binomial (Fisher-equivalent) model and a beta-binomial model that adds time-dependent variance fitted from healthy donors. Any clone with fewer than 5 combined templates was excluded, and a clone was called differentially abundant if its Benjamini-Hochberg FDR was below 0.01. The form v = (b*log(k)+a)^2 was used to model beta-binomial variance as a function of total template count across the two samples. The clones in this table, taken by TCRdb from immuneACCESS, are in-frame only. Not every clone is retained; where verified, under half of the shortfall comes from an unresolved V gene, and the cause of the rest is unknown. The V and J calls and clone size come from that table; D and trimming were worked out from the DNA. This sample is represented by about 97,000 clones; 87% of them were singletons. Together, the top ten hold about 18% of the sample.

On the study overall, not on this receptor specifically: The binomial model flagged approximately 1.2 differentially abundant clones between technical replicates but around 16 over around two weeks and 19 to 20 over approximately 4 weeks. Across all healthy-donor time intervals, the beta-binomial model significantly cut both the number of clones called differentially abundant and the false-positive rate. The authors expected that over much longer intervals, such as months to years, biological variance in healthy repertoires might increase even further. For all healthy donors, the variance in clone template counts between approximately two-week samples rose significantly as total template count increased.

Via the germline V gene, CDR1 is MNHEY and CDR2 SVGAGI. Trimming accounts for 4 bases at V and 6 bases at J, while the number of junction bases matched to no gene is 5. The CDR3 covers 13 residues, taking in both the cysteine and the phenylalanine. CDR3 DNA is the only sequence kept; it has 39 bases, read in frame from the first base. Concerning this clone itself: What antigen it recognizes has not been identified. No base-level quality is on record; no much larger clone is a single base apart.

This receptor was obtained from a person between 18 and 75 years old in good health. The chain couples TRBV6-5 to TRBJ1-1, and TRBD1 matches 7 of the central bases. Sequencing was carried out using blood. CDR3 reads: CASSSGGRAEAFF. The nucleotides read TGTGCCAGCAGTTCAGGGGGGAGGGCTGAAGCTTTCTTT.